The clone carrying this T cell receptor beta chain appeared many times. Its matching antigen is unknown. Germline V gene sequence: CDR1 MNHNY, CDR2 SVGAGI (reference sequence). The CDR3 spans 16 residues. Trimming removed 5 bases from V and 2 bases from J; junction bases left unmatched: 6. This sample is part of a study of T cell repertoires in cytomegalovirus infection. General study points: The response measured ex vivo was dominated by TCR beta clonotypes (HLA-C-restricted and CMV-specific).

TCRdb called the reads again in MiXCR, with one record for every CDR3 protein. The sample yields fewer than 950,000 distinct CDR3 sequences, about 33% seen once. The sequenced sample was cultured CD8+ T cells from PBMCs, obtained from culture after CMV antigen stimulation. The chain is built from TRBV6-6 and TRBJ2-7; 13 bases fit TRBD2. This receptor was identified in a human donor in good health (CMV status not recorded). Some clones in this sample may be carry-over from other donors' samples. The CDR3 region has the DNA TGTGCCAGCAGTCCCCGACTAGCGGGGGGAGCCTACGAGCAGTACTTC. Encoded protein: CASSPRLAGGAYEQYF.